The 16 T cell receptor beta chains below all came from one sample that was sequenced in a study of siplizumab effects on memory and regulatory T cells. The repertoire was sequenced with immunoSEQ multiplex PCR; TCRdb's copy has only in-frame clones and lacks some. The sample gives about 87,000 clones, over 85% of which show up once; 0.3% is in the top ten. Sequencing was carried out using non-Treg CD4+ T cells sorted from blood. These receptors all stem from a human donor in good health.

CDR3 sequence: CASSLVGQETQYF. Written as DNA, the CDR3 is TGTGCCAGCAGCTTAGTAGGGCAAGAGACCCAGTACTTC. The J gene is TRBJ2-5, the V gene TRBV7-2; D is uncertain. The CDR3 is 13 amino acids. V dropped 1 base and J dropped 2 bases, with 5 bases sitting between them. Per germline, CDR1 SGHTA and CDR2 FQGNSA. Full variable domain (rest looked up from reference TRBV7-2 and TRBJ2-5): GAGVSQSPSNKVTEKGKDVELRCDPISGHTALYWYRQSLGQGLEFLIYFQGNSAPDKSGLPSDRFSAERTGGSVSTLTIQRTQQEDSAVYLCASSLVGQETQYFGPGTRLLVL.

This clone was counted a single time. The V and J genes are TRBV5-4 and TRBJ2-7, with unresolved D. The CDR3 loop spans 13 amino acids. The germline CDR1 and CDR2 sequences are SGHNT and YYREEE (reference sequence). V was clipped by 0 bases and J by 0 bases, with 4 bases between them. The CDR3 loop is CASSLDGSYEQYF. CDR3 DNA: TGTGCCAGCAGCTTGGACGGCTCCTACGAGCAGTACTTC.

The chain joins TRBV5-1 to TRBJ2-6, with D unresolved. Germline values: CDR1 SGHRS, CDR2 YFSETQ. Deletions cut 7 bases from V and 2 bases from J, with 7 bases between. CDR3 length: 13 residues. The CDR3 spells CASGTPGANVLTF. In DNA, the CDR3 is TGCGCCAGCGGTACCCCTGGGGCCAACGTCCTGACTTTC.

This chain uses TRBV2 with TRBJ2-2, with 7 bases aligning to TRBD2. V lost 8 bases, J lost 7 bases, and 10 bases stayed unmatched. CDR1 and CDR2 from the germline V gene are SNHLY and FYNNEI. The CDR3 runs to 14 residues. CDR3 sequence reads: CASRWRERVGELFF. The CDR3 DNA reads as TGTGCCAGCCGGTGGCGGGAGAGGGTCGGGGAGCTGTTTTTT.

V usage is TRBV18 and J usage is TRBJ1-1; D call uncertain. V was cut by 4 bases and J by 7 bases, with 10 bases left in between. There are 12 residues in the CDR3. CDR1 and CDR2 from the germline V gene are KGHSH and LQKENI. CDR3 nucleotides: TGTGCCAGCTCACGCCAGACTGGTGAAGCTTTCTTT. It codes for CASSRQTGEAFF.

The V and J genes are TRBV5-4 and TRBJ2-7, with 9 bases identical to TRBD1. Germline V gives CDR1 SGHNT, CDR2 YYREEE (reference sequence). This CDR3 has 15 amino acids. With V trimmed by 4 bases and J by 6 bases, 11 bases remained unmatched. CDR3 nucleotides: TGTGCCAGCAGCCTACCTCCGGGACAGGGCGGCGAGCAGTACTTC. Translated, it gives CASSLPPGQGGEQYF.

This clone came up once. The chain couples TRBV30 to TRBJ1-2, with 9 bases lining up with TRBD1. CDR3 size: 14 residues. Germline CDR1 is GTSNPN and CDR2 is SVGIG (reference sequence). V gave up 2 bases and J gave up 2 bases; unmatched junction bases: 3. CDR3 residues: CAWSSDRGNYGYTF. The CDR3 nucleotides read TGTGCCTGGAGTTCAGACAGGGGGAACTATGGCTACACCTTC.

The chain recombines TRBV30 with TRBJ2-3; TRBD2 matches 9 bases. The CDR3 covers 14 residues. Germline loops: CDR1 GTSNPN, CDR2 SVGIG (reference sequence). V was clipped by 3 bases and J by 13 bases; unmatched bases: 14. The CDR3 DNA reads TGTGCCTGGAGGCTGGCGGGGGGGGAGAGGCCTGAGTATTTT. Translation gives CAWRLAGGERPEYF.

This sequence joins TRBV7-2 and TRBJ2-7, with D possibly matching TRBD1 (6 bases). This CDR3 has 14 amino acids. Germline loops: CDR1 SGHTA, CDR2 FQGNSA. Trimming pared 2 bases from V and 5 bases from J, leaving 13 bases between. The chain's CDR3 is CASSLRRGLDEQYF. CDR3 bases: TGTGCCAGCAGCTTACGCAGGGGTCTCGACGAGCAGTACTTC.

The rearrangement joins TRBV10-1 to TRBJ2-3; 8 nucleotides match TRBD2. Germline V gives CDR1 WNHNN, CDR2 SYGVQD (reference sequence). V was clipped by 3 bases and J by 1 base; unmatched bases: 0. This CDR3 has 14 amino acids. The CDR3 DNA is TGCGCCAGCAGTGACGGGGGGGGCACAGATACGCAGTATTTT. As protein: CASSDGGGTDTQYF.

The chain links TRBV18 to TRBJ2-2; 7 positions match TRBD1. The germline CDR1 and CDR2 sequences are KGHSH and LQKENI. This CDR3 comprises 14 residues. Unmatched junction bases numbered 3, after V lost 2 bases and J lost 6 bases. CDR3 nucleotide sequence: TGTGCCAGCTCACCAAATACAGGGGCCGGGGAGCTGTTTTTT. This gives the protein CASSPNTGAGELFF.

The chain carries TRBV19 and TRBJ1-2; D is unclear. V dropped 5 bases and J dropped 0 bases, with 13 bases sitting between them. Germline loops: CDR1 LNHDA, CDR2 SQIVND (reference sequence). CDR3 length equals 15 residues. The CDR3 nucleotides read TGTGCCAGTAGTGCCACGGTCGTATCTAACTATGGCTACACCTTC. It yields the protein CASSATVVSNYGYTF. Using reference TRBV19 and TRBJ1-2 for the parts outside the CDR3, the full variable domain is DGGITQSPKYLFRKEGQNVTLSCEQNLNHDAMYWYRQDPGQGLRLIYYSQIVNDFQKGDIAEGYSVSREKKESFPLTVTSAQKNPTAFYLCASSATVVSNYGYTFGSGTRLTVV.

The chain has TRBV2 and TRBJ2-2; TRBD1 matches 7 bases. The CDR3 totals 14 residues. Per germline, CDR1 SNHLY and CDR2 FYNNEI. The trim removed 5 bases at V and 6 bases at J, leaving 6 bases unmatched. DNA for the CDR3: TGTGCCAGCAGTCAAGACAGGGCTTCCGGGGAGCTGTTTTTT. This translates into CASSQDRASGELFF.

This rearrangement joins TRBV4-2 to TRBJ1-2, with unresolved D. In germline, CDR1 is LGHNA, CDR2 YNFKEQ. The CDR3 sequence is 14 residues long. Trimming removed 1 base from V and 5 bases from J, with 11 bases in between. As DNA, the CDR3 is TGTGCCAGCAGCCAAGCAGGCCCGACATATGGCTACACCTTC. This translates into CASSQAGPTYGYTF.

A remark on this clone: The sample has other DNA sequences that encode this CDR3 too. V is TRBV6-5 and J is TRBJ1-1; possibly TRBD1 for D (5 bases). Germline V gene sequence: CDR1 MNHEY, CDR2 SVGAGI. The CDR3 has 15 amino acids. V lost 0 bases to trimming and J lost 0 bases, with 8 bases between them. CDR3 nucleotides: TGTGCCAGCAGTTACTCTGGGGGGATGAACACTGAAGCTTTCTTT. Residues: CASSYSGGMNTEAFF.

This CDR3 reads CASSPTDTNTEAFF. CDR3 nucleotides: TGTGCCAGCAGCCCCACAGATACAAACACTGAAGCTTTCTTT. The rearrangement uses TRBV5-4 and TRBJ1-1; no firm D call. The germline gives CDR1 SGHNT, CDR2 YYREEE (reference sequence). The CDR3 runs to 14 residues. Trimming pared 4 bases from V and 2 bases from J, leaving 12 bases between. Looking up the rest from reference TRBV5-4 and TRBJ1-1 gives the full variable domain: ETGVTQSPTHLIKTRGQQVTLRCSSQSGHNTVSWYQQALGQGPQFIFQYYREEENGRGNFPPRFSGLQFPNYSSELNVNALELDDSALYLCASSPTDTNTEAFFGQGTRLTVV.